The T cell receptor beta chain under discussion was sequenced for a study of immune evolution from preneoplasia to lung adenocarcinoma. Concerning this clone: The antigen remains unidentified.

Resections took place in Japan or China from 2014 to 2017. Nucleic acids came from premalignant or tumor cells enriched by macro-dissection. Sequencing used immunoSEQ multiplex PCR; TCRdb keeps in-frame clones, though not all of them. The sample has over 6,000 clones, 81% seen once. Trimming took off 0 bases at V and 8 bases at J, with 7 bases between the two ends. Germline CDR1 and CDR2: MDHEN and SYDVKM. This CDR3 is 12 amino acids long. Findings and limits, study-wide: Later-stage lesions appeared to have more T cells, more diversity, less clonality.

The rearrangement links TRBV28 to TRBJ1-1, with D perhaps matching TRBD1 (5 bases). The TCR comes from a person aged 50-59 years with lung adenocarcinoma. The sample comprised FFPE invasive lung adenocarcinoma tissue. CDR3 nucleotide sequence: TGTGCCAGCAGTTTATGGGGGGGGGAAGCTTTCTTT. Translation: CASSLWGGEAFF.